Presented here are 10 T cell receptor beta chains from one specimen sequenced in a study of OX40 agonist ivuxolimab in advanced cancers. Generated by immunoSEQ multiplex PCR, the TCRdb table keeps only in-frame clones and is missing some. The sample shows around 110,000 clones, 90% of them seen only once. The specimen comprised CD4+ or CD8+ T cells sorted from blood, sampled in a trial of the OX40 agonist ivuxolimab. These receptors were obtained from an adult with an advanced solid tumor such as melanoma, head and neck, liver or kidney cancer.

The rearrangement links TRBV19 to TRBJ1-2; D not certain. The CDR3 totals 15 residues. The germline gives CDR1 LNHDA, CDR2 SQIVND (reference sequence). Trimming pared 5 bases from V and 4 bases from J, leaving 17 bases between. The CDR3, as DNA: TGTGCCAGTAGTCCCCAGGCGGGCCATCGCTATGGCTACACCTTC. Its translation: CASSPQAGHRYGYTF. Looking up the rest from reference TRBV19 and TRBJ1-2 gives the full variable domain: DGGITQSPKYLFRKEGQNVTLSCEQNLNHDAMYWYRQDPGQGLRLIYYSQIVNDFQKGDIAEGYSVSREKKESFPLTVTSAQKNPTAFYLCASSPQAGHRYGYTFGSGTRLTVV.

The V gene is TRBV7-8, the J gene TRBJ1-2; tentatively, D is TRBD1 (6 bases). CDR1 SGHVS and CDR2 FQNEAQ come from the germline V gene. The CDR3 loop spans 16 amino acids. V was cut by 2 bases and J by 8 bases, with 21 bases left in between. In DNA, the CDR3 is TGTGCCAGCAGCTTATGGAGGTTCGGGGGCTTTATAGGCTACACCTTC. Translation: CASSLWRFGGFIGYTF.

V and J are TRBV5-4 and TRBJ1-3; D is undetermined. This CDR3 contains 17 residues. The V end lost 0 bases, the J end lost 2 bases, and 15 bases lay between the germline ends. CDR1 and CDR2 from the germline V gene are SGHNT and YYREEE (reference sequence). In nucleotides, the CDR3 is TGTGCCAGCAGCTTGGGAGGGTCGAAGATGCCTGGAAACACCATATATTTT. It encodes CASSLGGSKMPGNTIYF.

About this clone itself: One end of the junction varies from germline; a read error may be responsible. The V call is TRBV6-6, the J call TRBJ2-7; tentative D call: TRBD1 (6 bases). Germline V gene data show CDR1 as MNHNY and CDR2 as SVGAGI (reference sequence). This CDR3 spans 12 amino acids. The CDR3 DNA follows: TGTGCCAGCAGGTACTTAGAGGGGGTGCAGTACTTC. Residues: CASRYLEGVQYF.

The chain recombines TRBV19 with TRBJ1-1, with 9 bases lining up with TRBD1. There are 11 residues in the CDR3. Per germline, CDR1 LNHDA and CDR2 SQIVND (reference sequence). V dropped 6 bases and J dropped 11; count of bases not matched to a gene: 4. CDR3 sequence (DNA): TGTGCCAGTAGCGGGGACAGGGTTGCTTTCTTT. Protein: CASSGDRVAFF. Full variable domain (remainder filled in from reference TRBV19 and TRBJ1-1): DGGITQSPKYLFRKEGQNVTLSCEQNLNHDAMYWYRQDPGQGLRLIYYSQIVNDFQKGDIAEGYSVSREKKESFPLTVTSAQKNPTAFYLCASSGDRVAFFGQGTRLTVV.

The CDR3 loop is CASSLVRGASNEQFF. DNA for the CDR3: TGTGCCAGCAGCTTGGTGCGGGGGGCGAGCAATGAGCAGTTCTTC. This chain links TRBV5-6 with TRBJ2-1; TRBD2 matches at 8 bases. This CDR3 spans 15 amino acids. Germline V lookup: CDR1 SGHDT, CDR2 YYEEEE. The trim removed 0 bases at V and 6 bases at J, leaving 5 bases unmatched.

The V and J genes are TRBV7-2 and TRBJ2-1; 8 bases fit TRBD1. The CDR3 length is 18 residues. Germline V gives CDR1 SGHTA, CDR2 FQGNSA. With 0 bases clipped from V and 6 bases from J, the junction kept 13 bases outside the gene matches. The CDR3 is CASSLAWSGSGGRNEQFF. DNA of the CDR3: TGTGCCAGCAGCTTAGCGTGGTCGGGGTCAGGGGGCCGCAATGAGCAGTTCTTC.

CDR3 region: CASSLGGYSPLHF. The CDR3 DNA reads as TGTGCCAGCAGCTTAGGGGGGTACTCACCCCTCCACTTT. The chain combines TRBV9 with TRBJ1-6, with D tentatively TRBD1 (6 bases). The germline V and J ends were trimmed by 4 bases and 10 bases, with 12 bases remaining between them. CDR1 is SGDLS and CDR2 is YYNGEE in the germline V gene. The CDR3 runs 13 residues.

The chain uses TRBV29-1 and TRBJ2-3; D is ambiguous. The CDR3 sequence is 13 residues long. V was shortened by 2 bases and J by 4 bases, with 10 bases between the two germline ends. Germline CDR1 and CDR2: SQVTM and ANQGSEA. The CDR3 nucleotides read TGCAGCGTTGAAATAGGCCGGCCAGATACGCAGTATTTT. It is translated as CSVEIGRPDTQYF.

This clone was picked up one time. The chain is built from TRBV28 and TRBJ2-7, with 7 nucleotides matching TRBD1. The V gene's germline CDR1 is MDHEN and CDR2 SYDVKM. This CDR3 region has 14 residues. Trimming took 3 bases from V and 4 from J; bases not matched to a gene: 6. In DNA form, the CDR3 reads TGTGCCAGCAGTTTGGGACAGAGGATTTACGAGCAGTACTTC. It translates to CASSLGQRIYEQYF.